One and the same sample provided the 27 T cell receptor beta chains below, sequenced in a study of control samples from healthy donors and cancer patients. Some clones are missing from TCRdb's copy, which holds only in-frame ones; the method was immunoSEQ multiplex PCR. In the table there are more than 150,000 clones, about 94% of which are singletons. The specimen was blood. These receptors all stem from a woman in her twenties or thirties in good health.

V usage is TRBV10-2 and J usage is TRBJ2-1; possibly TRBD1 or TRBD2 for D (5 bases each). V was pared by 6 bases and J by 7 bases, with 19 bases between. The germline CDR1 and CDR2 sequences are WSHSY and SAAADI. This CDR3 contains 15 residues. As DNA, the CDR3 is TGCGCCAGCAGGGGGGTGGCTACCGGATATAATGAGCAGTTCTTC. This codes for CASRGVATGYNEQFF.

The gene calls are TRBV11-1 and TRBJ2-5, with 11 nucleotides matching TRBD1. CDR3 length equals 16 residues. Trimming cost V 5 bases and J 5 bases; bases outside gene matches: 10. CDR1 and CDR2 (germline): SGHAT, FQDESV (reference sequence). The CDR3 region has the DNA TGTGCCAGCAGCGACCGGGACAGGGGGATAGGGGAGACCCAGTACTTC. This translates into CASSDRDRGIGETQYF.

The CDR3 bases are TGTGCCAGTATCAAGGGCTATGGCTACACCTTC. Translation: CASIKGYGYTF. V gene TRBV19 combines with J gene TRBJ1-2, with D uncertain. Trimming removed 7 bases at V and 4 bases at J, with 7 bases between. Per germline, CDR1 LNHDA and CDR2 SQIVND (reference sequence). There are 11 residues in the CDR3.

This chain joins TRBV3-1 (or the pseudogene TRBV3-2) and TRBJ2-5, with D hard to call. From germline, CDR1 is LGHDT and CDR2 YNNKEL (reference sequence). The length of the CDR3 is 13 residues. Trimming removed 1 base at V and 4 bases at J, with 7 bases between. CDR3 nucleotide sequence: TGTGCCAGCAGCCAAGTCCCGGGAGAGACCCAGTACTTC. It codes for CASSQVPGETQYF.

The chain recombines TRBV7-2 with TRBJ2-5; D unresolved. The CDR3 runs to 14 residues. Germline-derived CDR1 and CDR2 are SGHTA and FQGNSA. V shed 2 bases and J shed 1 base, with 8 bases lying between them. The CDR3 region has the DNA TGTGCCAGCAGCTTATGGGTCAGCCAAGAGACCCAGTACTTC. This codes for CASSLWVSQETQYF. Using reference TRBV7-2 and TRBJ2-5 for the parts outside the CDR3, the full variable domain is GAGVSQSPSNKVTEKGKDVELRCDPISGHTALYWYRQSLGQGLEFLIYFQGNSAPDKSGLPSDRFSAERTGGSVSTLTIQRTQQEDSAVYLCASSLWVSQETQYFGPGTRLLVL.

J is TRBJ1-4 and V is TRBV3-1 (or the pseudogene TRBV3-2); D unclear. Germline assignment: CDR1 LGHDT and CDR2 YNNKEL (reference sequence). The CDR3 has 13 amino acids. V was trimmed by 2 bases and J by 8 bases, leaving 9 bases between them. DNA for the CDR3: TGTGCCAGCAGCCAATTAGAAGGAGAAAAACTGTTTTTT. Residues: CASSQLEGEKLFF.

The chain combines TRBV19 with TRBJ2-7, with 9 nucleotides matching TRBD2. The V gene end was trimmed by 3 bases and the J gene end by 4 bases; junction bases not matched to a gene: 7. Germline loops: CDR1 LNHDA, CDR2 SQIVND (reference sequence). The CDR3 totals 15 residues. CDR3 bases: TGTGCCAGTAGTATTTTCCTAGCGGGACATTACGAGCAGTACTTC. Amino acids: CASSIFLAGHYEQYF.

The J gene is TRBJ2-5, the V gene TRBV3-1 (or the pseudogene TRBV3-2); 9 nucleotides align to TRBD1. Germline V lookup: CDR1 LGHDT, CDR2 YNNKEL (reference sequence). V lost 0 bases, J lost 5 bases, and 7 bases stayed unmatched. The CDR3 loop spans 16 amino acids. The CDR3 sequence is CASSQEGQGGYETQYF. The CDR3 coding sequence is TGTGCCAGCAGCCAAGAGGGACAGGGTGGCTACGAGACCCAGTACTTC.

For the CDR3, the DNA is TGTGCCAGCAGCCGGCAGAACGACAATCAGCCCCAGCATTTT. It yields the protein CASSRQNDNQPQHF. This chain joins TRBV7-2 and TRBJ1-5, with no clear D. Trimming removed 5 bases at V and 3 bases at J, with 11 bases between. CDR3 length: 14 residues. Germline V lookup: CDR1 SGHTA, CDR2 FQGNSA.

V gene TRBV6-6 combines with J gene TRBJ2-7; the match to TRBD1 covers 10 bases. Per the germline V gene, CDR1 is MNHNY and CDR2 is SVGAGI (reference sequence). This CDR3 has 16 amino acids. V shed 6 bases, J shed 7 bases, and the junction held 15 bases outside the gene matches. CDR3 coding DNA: TGTGCCAGCAGCTCATCTGGGACAGGGGCCTTGGGGGAGCAGTACTTC. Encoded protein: CASSSSGTGALGEQYF.

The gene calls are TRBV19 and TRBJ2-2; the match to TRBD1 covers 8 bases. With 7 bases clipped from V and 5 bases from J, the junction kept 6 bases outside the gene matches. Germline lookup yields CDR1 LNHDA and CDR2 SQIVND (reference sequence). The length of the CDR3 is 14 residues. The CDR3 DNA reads TGTGCCAGTACCTCGGACAGGGTAACCGGGGAGCTGTTTTTT. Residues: CASTSDRVTGELFF.

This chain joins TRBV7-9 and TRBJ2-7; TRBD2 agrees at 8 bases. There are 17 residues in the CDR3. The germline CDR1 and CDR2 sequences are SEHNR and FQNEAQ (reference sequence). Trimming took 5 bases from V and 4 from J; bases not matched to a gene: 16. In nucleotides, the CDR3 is TGTGCCAGCAGCCCTCTTCGGGCTAGCGGGTTTGGGTACGAGCAGTACTTC. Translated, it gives CASSPLRASGFGYEQYF.

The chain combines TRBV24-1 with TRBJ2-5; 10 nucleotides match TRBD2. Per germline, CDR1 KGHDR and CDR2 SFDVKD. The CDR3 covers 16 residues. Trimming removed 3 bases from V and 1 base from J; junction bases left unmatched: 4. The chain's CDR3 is CATSDAAGGPQETQYF. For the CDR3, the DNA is TGTGCCACCAGTGATGCAGCGGGAGGGCCCCAAGAGACCCAGTACTTC.

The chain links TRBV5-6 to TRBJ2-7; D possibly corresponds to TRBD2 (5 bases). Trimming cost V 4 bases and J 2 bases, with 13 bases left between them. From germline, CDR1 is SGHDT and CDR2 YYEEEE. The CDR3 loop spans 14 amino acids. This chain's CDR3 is CASSATERTYEQYF. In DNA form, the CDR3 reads TGTGCCAGCAGCGCGACTGAGCGGACCTACGAGCAGTACTTC. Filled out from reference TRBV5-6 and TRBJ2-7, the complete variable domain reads DAGVTQSPTHLIKTRGQQVTLRCSPKSGHDTVSWYQQALGQGPQFIFQYYEEEERQRGNFPDRFSGHQFPNYSSELNVNALLLGDSALYLCASSATERTYEQYFGPGTRLTVT.

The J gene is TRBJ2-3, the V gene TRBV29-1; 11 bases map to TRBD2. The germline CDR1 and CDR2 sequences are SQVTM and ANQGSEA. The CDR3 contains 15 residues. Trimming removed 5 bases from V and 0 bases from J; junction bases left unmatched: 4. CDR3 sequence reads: CSVRRLAGSTDTQYF. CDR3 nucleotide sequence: TGCAGCGTTAGGAGACTAGCGGGGAGCACAGATACGCAGTATTTT.

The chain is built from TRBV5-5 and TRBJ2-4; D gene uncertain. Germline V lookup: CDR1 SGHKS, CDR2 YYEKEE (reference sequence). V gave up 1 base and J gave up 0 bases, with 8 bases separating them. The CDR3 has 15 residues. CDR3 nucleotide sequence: TGTGCCAGCAGCTTGTCTCCGCTAGCCAAAAACATTCAGTACTTC. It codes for CASSLSPLAKNIQYF. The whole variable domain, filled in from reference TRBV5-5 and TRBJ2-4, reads DAGVTQSPTHLIKTRGQQVTLRCSPISGHKSVSWYQQVLGQGPQFIFQYYEKEERGRGNFPDRFSARQFPNYSSELNVNALLLGDSALYLCASSLSPLAKNIQYFGAGTRLSVL.

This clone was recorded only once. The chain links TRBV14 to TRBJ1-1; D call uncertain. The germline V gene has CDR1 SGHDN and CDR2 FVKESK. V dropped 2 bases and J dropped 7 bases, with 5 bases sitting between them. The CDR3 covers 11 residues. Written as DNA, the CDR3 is TGTGCCAGCAGCCAATGGGGTGAAGCTTTCTTT. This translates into CASSQWGEAFF.

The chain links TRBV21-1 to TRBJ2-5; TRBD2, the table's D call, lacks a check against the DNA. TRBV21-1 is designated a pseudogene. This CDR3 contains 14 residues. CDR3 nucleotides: TGTGCCAGCAGCAAAGAGGAAGGAGAAGAGACCCAGTACTTC. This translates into CASSKEEGEETQYF.

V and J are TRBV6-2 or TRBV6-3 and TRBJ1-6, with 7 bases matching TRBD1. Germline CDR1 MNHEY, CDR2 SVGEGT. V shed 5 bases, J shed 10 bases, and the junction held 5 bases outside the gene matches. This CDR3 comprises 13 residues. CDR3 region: CASSDRVRSPLHF. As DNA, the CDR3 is TGTGCCAGCAGTGACAGGGTCCGCTCACCCCTCCACTTT.

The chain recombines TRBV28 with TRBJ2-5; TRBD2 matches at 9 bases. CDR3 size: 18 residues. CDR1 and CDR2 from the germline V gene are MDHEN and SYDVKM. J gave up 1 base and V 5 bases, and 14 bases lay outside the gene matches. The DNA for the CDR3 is TGTGCCAGCAGTCCCTTGGGCGGAGCGGGAGGTTCCCAAGAGACCCAGTACTTC. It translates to CASSPLGGAGGSQETQYF.

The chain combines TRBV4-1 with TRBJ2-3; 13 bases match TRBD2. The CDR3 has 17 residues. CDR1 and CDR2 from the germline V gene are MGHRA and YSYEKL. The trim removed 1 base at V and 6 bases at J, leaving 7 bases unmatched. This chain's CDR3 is CASSQVGTSGVSDTQYF. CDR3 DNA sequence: TGCGCCAGCAGCCAAGTCGGGACTAGCGGGGTTTCGGATACGCAGTATTTT.

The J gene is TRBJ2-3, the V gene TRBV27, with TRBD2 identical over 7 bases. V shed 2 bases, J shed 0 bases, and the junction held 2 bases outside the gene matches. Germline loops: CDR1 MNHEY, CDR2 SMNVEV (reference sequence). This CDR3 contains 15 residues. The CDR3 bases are TGTGCCAGCAGTTTAGGCGGGAGTAGCACAGATACGCAGTATTTT. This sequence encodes CASSLGGSSTDTQYF.

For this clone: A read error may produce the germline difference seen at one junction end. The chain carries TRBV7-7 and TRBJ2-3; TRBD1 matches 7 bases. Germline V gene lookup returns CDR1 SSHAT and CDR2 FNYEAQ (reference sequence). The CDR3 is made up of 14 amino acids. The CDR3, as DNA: TGTGCTAGCAGCTTGACAGGGATGACGGATACGCAGTATTTT. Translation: CASSLTGMTDTQYF. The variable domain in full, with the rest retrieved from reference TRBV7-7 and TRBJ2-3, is GAGVSQSPRYKVTKRGQDVTLRCDPISSHATLYWYQQALGQGPEFLTYFNYEAQPDKSGLPSDRFSAERPEGSISTLTIQRTEQRDSAMYRCASSLTGMTDTQYFGPGTRLTVL.

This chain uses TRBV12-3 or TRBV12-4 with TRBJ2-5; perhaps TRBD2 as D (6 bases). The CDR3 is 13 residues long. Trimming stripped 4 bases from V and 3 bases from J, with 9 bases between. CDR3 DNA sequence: TGTGCCAGCAGTTACGGAGGGGAAGAGACCCAGTACTTC. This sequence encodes CASSYGGEETQYF.

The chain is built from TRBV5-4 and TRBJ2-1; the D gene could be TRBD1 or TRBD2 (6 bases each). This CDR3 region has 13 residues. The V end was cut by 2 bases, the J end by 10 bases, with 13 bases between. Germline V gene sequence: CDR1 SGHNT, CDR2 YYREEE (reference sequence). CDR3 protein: CASSFSGAGEQFF. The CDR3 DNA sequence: TGTGCCAGCAGCTTTTCGGGGGCAGGGGAGCAGTTCTTC.

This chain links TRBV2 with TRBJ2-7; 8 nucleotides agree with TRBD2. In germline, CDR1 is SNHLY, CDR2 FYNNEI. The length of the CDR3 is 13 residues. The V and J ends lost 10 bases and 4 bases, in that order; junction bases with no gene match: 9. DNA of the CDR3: TGTGCCACCCGGACTAGCTATCTTTACGAGCAGTACTTC. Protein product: CATRTSYLYEQYF.

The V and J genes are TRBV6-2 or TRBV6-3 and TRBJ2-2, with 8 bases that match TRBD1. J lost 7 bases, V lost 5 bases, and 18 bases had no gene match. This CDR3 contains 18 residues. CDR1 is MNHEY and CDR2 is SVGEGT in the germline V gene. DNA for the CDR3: TGTGCCAGCAGTCCCCACCGCAACCGCAGGGGGCTGGACGGGGAGCTGTTTTTT. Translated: CASSPHRNRRGLDGELFF.